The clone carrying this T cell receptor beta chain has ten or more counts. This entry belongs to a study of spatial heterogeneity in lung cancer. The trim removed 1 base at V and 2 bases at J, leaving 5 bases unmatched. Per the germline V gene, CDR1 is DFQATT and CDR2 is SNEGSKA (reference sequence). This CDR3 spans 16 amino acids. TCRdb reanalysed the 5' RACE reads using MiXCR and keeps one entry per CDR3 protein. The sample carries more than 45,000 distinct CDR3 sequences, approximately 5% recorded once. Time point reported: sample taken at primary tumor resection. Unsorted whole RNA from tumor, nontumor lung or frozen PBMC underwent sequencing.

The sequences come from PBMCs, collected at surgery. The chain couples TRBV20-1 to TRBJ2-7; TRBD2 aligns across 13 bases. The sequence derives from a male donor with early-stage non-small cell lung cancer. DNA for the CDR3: TGCAGTGCTAGAGGCCTTGGACTAGCGGGAGCCTACGAGCAGTACTTC. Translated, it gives CSARGLGLAGAYEQYF.